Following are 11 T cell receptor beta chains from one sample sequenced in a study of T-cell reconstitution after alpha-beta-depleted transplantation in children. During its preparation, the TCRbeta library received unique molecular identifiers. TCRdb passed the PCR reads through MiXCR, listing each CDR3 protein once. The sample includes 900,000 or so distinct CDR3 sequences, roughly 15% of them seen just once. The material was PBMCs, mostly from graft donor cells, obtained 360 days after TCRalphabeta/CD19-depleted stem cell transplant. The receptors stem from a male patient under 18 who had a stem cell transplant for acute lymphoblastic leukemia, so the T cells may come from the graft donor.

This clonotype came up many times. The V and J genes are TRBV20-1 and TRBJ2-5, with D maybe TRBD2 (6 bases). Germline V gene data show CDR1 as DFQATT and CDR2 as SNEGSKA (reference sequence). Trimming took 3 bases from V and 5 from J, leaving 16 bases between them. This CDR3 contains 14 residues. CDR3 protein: CSARLVLARETQYF. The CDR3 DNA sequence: TGCAGTGCTAGGCTCGTACTAGCACGGGAGACCCAGTACTTC.

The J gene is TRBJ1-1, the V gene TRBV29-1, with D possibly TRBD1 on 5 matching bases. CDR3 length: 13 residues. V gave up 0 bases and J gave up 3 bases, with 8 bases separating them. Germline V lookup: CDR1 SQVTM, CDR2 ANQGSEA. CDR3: CSVEEWGDTEAFF. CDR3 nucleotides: TGCAGCGTTGAAGAGTGGGGGGACACTGAAGCTTTCTTT.

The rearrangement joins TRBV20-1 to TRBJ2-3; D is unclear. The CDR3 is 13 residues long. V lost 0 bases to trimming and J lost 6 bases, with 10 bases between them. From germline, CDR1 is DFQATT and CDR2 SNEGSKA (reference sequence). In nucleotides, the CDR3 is TGCAGTGCTAGAGATCGAGTATGGGATACGCAGTATTTT. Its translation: CSARDRVWDTQYF.

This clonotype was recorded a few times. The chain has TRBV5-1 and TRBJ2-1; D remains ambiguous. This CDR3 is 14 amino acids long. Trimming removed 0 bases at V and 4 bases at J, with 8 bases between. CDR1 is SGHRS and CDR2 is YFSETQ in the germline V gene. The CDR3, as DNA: TGCGCCAGCAGCTTGGATGCAGTATACAATGAGCAGTTCTTC. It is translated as CASSLDAVYNEQFF.

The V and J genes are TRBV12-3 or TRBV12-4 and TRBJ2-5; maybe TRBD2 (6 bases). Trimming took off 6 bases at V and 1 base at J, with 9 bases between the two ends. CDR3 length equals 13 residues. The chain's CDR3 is CASRPGLQETQYF. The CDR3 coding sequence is TGTGCCAGCAGGCCGGGACTCCAAGAGACCCAGTACTTC.

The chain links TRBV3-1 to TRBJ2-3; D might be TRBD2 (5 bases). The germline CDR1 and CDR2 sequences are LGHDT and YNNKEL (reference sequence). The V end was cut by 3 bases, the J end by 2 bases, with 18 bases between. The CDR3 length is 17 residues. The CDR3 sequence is CASSHAPAAINTDTQYF. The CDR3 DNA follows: TGTGCCAGCAGCCATGCGCCAGCGGCTATTAACACAGATACGCAGTATTTT.

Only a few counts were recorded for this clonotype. The CDR3 sequence is CSASLSHRSYEQYF. DNA of the CDR3: TGCAGTGCCAGCCTTAGCCACCGCTCCTACGAGCAGTACTTC. The chain recombines TRBV20-1 with TRBJ2-7, with D unresolved. Trimming left V 6 bases short and J 0 bases short, with 15 bases between. CDR1 DFQATT and CDR2 SNEGSKA come from the germline V gene (reference sequence). The CDR3 covers 14 residues.

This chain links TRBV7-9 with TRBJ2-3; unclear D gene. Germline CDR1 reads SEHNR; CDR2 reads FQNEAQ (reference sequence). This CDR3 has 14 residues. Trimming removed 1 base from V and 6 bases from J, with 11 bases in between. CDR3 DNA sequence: TGTGCCAGCAGCTTAGAGATCGGTCGGGATACGCAGTATTTT. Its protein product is CASSLEIGRDTQYF.

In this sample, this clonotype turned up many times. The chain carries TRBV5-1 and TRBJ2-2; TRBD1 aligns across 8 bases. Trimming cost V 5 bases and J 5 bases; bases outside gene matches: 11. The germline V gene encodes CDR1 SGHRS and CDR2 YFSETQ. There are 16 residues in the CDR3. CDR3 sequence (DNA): TGCGCCAGCAGTCAACTCCAGGGGGCGGCAACCGGGGAGCTGTTTTTT. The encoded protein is CASSQLQGAATGELFF.

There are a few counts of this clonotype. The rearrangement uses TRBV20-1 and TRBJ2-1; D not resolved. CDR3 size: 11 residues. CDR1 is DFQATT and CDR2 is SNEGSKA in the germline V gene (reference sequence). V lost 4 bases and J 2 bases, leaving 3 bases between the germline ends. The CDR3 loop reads CSATAYNEQFF. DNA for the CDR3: TGCAGTGCTACGGCCTACAATGAGCAGTTCTTC.

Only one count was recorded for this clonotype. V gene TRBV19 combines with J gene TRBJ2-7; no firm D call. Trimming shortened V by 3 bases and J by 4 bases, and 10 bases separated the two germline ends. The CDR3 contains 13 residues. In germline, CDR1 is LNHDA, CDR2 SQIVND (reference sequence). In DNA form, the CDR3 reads TGTGCCAGTAGTATGGGCGGCGGTTACGAGCAGTACTTC. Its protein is CASSMGGGYEQYF.